This paragraph covers one T cell receptor (beta chain) sequence. This record belongs to a study of blood T cell repertoires in COVID-19. For the study at large: Sites across the United States, Italy and Spain contributed samples from acute and convalescent COVID-19. PBMCs, B-cell-depleted T cells, or T cells were the source of the cDNA or gDNA that made up the material.

Original handling: Reference gene primer amplification in the assay estimated nucleated cell counts. Profiled with immunoSEQ multiplex PCR; TCRdb holds only in-frame clones, not every one. D and trimming were read from the DNA, whereas the V and J calls and clone size are those reported in that table. The table has approximately 210,000 clones, approximately 90% seen once. CDR3 size: 15 residues. In germline, CDR1 is MGHRA, CDR2 YSYEKL. The junction had 7 bases not matched to a gene; V was cut back by 2 bases and J by 3 bases. The clonotype was recovered from a young man with acute or convalescent COVID-19. Sequenced input: peripheral blood. V is TRBV4-1 and J is TRBJ2-7, with 7 bases lining up with TRBD1. CDR3 in amino acids: CASSQYVQGDYEQYF. In DNA, the CDR3 is TGCGCCAGCAGCCAATATGTGCAGGGGGACTACGAGCAGTACTTC.